These 18 T cell receptor beta chains were sequenced from one sample in a study of blood T cell repertoires in COVID-19. Assay: immunoSEQ multiplex PCR; the TCRdb copy retains only in-frame clones and omits some. Among 250,000 or so clones listed, less than 95% were seen once. The sequencing sample was made of PBMCs or T cells enriched from blood (not recorded which). The origin of the receptors is a middle-aged man who had been exposed to COVID-19.

The chain employs TRBV6-4 and TRBJ2-2; TRBD1 agrees at 7 bases. Germline assignment: CDR1 MRHNA and CDR2 SNTAGT. The J segment lost 3 bases and the V segment lost 11 bases, leaving 9 bases of the junction unmatched. The CDR3 is 14 residues long. The CDR3 here is CACSQGVDTGELFF. CDR3 DNA sequence: TGTGCCTGCTCTCAGGGGGTAGACACCGGGGAGCTGTTTTTT.

V is TRBV5-6 and J is TRBJ1-1; D is ambiguous. Germline CDR1 SGHDT, CDR2 YYEEEE. This CDR3 contains 17 residues. The germline V and J ends were trimmed by 7 bases and 4 bases, with 26 bases remaining between them. CDR3 region: CASATYLVDVFRTEAFF. CDR3 in DNA: TGTGCCAGCGCGACTTACCTCGTAGACGTTTTTCGCACTGAAGCTTTCTTT. The full variable domain, completed using reference TRBV5-6 and TRBJ1-1, is DAGVTQSPTHLIKTRGQQVTLRCSPKSGHDTVSWYQQALGQGPQFIFQYYEEEERQRGNFPDRFSGHQFPNYSSELNVNALLLGDSALYLCASATYLVDVFRTEAFFGQGTRLTVV.

This chain connects TRBV27 to TRBJ1-1, with D perhaps matching TRBD1 (6 bases). This CDR3 has 16 residues. The germline CDR1 and CDR2 sequences are MNHEY and SMNVEV (reference sequence). V was pared by 8 bases and J by 0 bases, with 19 bases between. The CDR3 DNA is TGTGCCAGCCAACGGATCGGACAGACATTGAACACTGAAGCTTTCTTT. It translates to CASQRIGQTLNTEAFF.

The chain couples TRBV9 to TRBJ2-2, with D possibly being TRBD1 (5 bases). The CDR3 contains 16 residues. The germline CDR1 and CDR2 sequences are SGDLS and YYNGEE. The V end lost 0 bases, the J end lost 4 bases, and 13 bases lay between the germline ends. CDR3: CASSVEGRVGTGELFF. The CDR3, as DNA: TGTGCCAGCAGCGTAGAAGGCAGGGTAGGCACCGGGGAGCTGTTTTTT. The full variable domain, completed using reference TRBV9 and TRBJ2-2, is DSGVTQTPKHLITATGQRVTLRCSPRSGDLSVYWYQQSLDQGLQFLIQYYNGEERAKGNILERFSAQQFPDLHSELNLSSLELGDSALYFCASSVEGRVGTGELFFGEGSRLTVL.

This clone was seen once. V usage is TRBV9 and J usage is TRBJ2-3; 11 bases align to TRBD2. The CDR3 consists of 15 residues. Germline CDR1 reads SGDLS; CDR2 reads YYNGEE. J gave up 0 bases and V 7 bases, and 4 bases lay outside the gene matches. In DNA, the CDR3 is TGTGCCAGCGCCGGGACTAGCGGTAGCACAGATACGCAGTATTTT. This encodes CASAGTSGSTDTQYF.

The chain links TRBV6-4 to TRBJ2-2; 8 bases align to TRBD2. J gave up 4 bases and V 3 bases, and 1 base lay outside the gene matches. The CDR3 runs 14 residues. Per the germline V gene, CDR1 is MRHNA and CDR2 is SNTAGT. CDR3: CASSESGSTGELFF. CDR3 DNA sequence: TGTGCCAGCAGTGAAAGCGGGAGCACCGGGGAGCTGTTTTTT.

The chain uses TRBV11-1 and TRBJ1-6; D remains ambiguous. Looked up from germline, CDR1 is SGHAT and CDR2 is FQDESV (reference sequence). The CDR3 extends over 13 amino acids. The V end was cut by 5 bases, the J end by 10 bases, with 12 bases between. The CDR3 DNA follows: TGTGCCAGCAGCCGCGGGGAGGGCTCACCCCTCCACTTT. Amino acid sequence: CASSRGEGSPLHF.

The chain carries TRBV4-3 and TRBJ2-1; maybe TRBD2 (5 bases). V was trimmed by 0 bases and J by 7 bases, leaving 10 bases between them. This CDR3 has 14 residues. Germline V CDR1 and CDR2: LGHNA, YSLEER. This CDR3 is CASSQDRGLNEQFF. CDR3 sequence (DNA): TGCGCCAGCAGCCAAGATCGGGGTTTGAATGAGCAGTTCTTC.

The chain joins TRBV7-9 to TRBJ1-1; D might be TRBD1 (6 bases). Trimming pared 5 bases from V and 0 bases from J, leaving 10 bases between. Germline V CDR1 and CDR2: SEHNR, FQNEAQ (reference sequence). This CDR3 has 14 amino acids. The DNA for the CDR3 is TGTGCCAGCAGCACCAGGGGCATGAACACTGAAGCTTTCTTT. This codes for CASSTRGMNTEAFF.

This chain uses TRBV19 with TRBJ1-5, with D possibly being TRBD1 (6 bases). Germline values: CDR1 LNHDA, CDR2 SQIVND (reference sequence). The CDR3 length is 13 residues. Trimming stripped 7 bases from V and 4 bases from J, with 11 bases between. This chain's CDR3 is CASTGVSNQPQHF. CDR3 nucleotides: TGTGCCAGTACAGGGGTTTCGAATCAGCCCCAGCATTTT.

The sample holds one count of this clone. This rearrangement joins TRBV6-4 to TRBJ2-2; 13 positions match TRBD2. The V gene end was trimmed by 3 bases and the J gene end by 5 bases; junction bases not matched to a gene: 3. The CDR3 covers 16 residues. Germline CDR1 reads MRHNA; CDR2 reads SNTAGT. The CDR3 sequence is CASSETSGRRTGELFF. In DNA form, the CDR3 reads TGTGCCAGCAGTGAGACTAGCGGGAGGAGGACCGGGGAGCTGTTTTTT.

The chain recombines TRBV29-1 with TRBJ1-2, with D possibly TRBD1 on 6 matching bases. Germline loops: CDR1 SQVTM, CDR2 ANQGSEA. The V end was cut by 2 bases, the J end by 5 bases, with 12 bases between. CDR3 length equals 13 residues. As DNA, the CDR3 is TGCAGCGTTGAAAAAACAGGGATTTATGGCTACACCTTC. It is translated as CSVEKTGIYGYTF.

The chain recombines TRBV7-2 with TRBJ1-3; the D is unclear. In germline, CDR1 is SGHTA, CDR2 FQGNSA. The ends were cut back, 1 base at V and 0 bases at J, with 10 bases in the middle. This CDR3 is built from 16 residues. The CDR3 here is CASSLVSVNSGNTIYF. The CDR3, as DNA: TGTGCCAGCAGCTTAGTTTCAGTGAACTCTGGAAACACCATATATTTT. The entire variable domain, with the rest obtained from reference TRBV7-2 and TRBJ1-3, is as follows: GAGVSQSPSNKVTEKGKDVELRCDPISGHTALYWYRQSLGQGLEFLIYFQGNSAPDKSGLPSDRFSAERTGGSVSTLTIQRTQQEDSAVYLCASSLVSVNSGNTIYFGEGSWLTVV.

This clone appeared a single time. V usage is TRBV11-3 and J usage is TRBJ2-1; 8 positions match TRBD2. CDR1 SGHNT and CDR2 YENEEA come from the germline V gene. V lost 5 bases and J lost 7; bases outside the gene matches: 10. The CDR3 totals 15 residues. The CDR3 region has the DNA TGTGCCAGCAGCAGCGAGGGACTAGTCTCAAATGAGCAGTTCTTC. Translation gives CASSSEGLVSNEQFF.

The chain has TRBV27 and TRBJ1-2; 7 bases line up with TRBD1. The ends lost 5 bases at V and 4 bases at J; junction bases unmatched: 10. This CDR3 comprises 15 residues. Per the germline V gene, CDR1 is MNHEY and CDR2 is SMNVEV (reference sequence). CDR3 in amino acids: CASSHDRAHFYGYTF. DNA of the CDR3: TGTGCCAGCAGTCACGACAGGGCTCACTTCTATGGCTACACCTTC.

The rearrangement joins TRBV7-6 to TRBJ2-1; D may be TRBD2 (6 bases). Germline V lookup: CDR1 SGHVS, CDR2 FNYEAQ. The CDR3 sequence is 16 residues long. Trimming removed 5 bases at V and 1 base at J, with 15 bases between. The CDR3 sequence: CASSRDFETSYNEQFF. The CDR3 DNA reads TGTGCCAGCAGCAGGGACTTTGAAACTTCCTACAATGAGCAGTTCTTC.

This chain uses TRBV24-1 with TRBJ1-1, with TRBD1 matching over 8 bases. V dropped 3 bases and J dropped 8; count of bases not matched to a gene: 4. This CDR3 has 13 residues. From germline, CDR1 is KGHDR and CDR2 SFDVKD. The CDR3 spells CATSDPDRGEAFF. The CDR3 DNA sequence: TGTGCCACCAGTGATCCTGACAGGGGAGAAGCTTTCTTT.

V and J are TRBV12-1 and TRBJ2-2; the table's D call, TRBD2, has no DNA check behind it. TRBV12-1 is a known pseudogene. The CDR3 has 16 amino acids. Here the CDR3 reads CASSFWTSGNTGELFF. CDR3 nucleotide sequence: TGTGCCAGCAGCTTCTGGACTAGCGGGAACACCGGGGAGCTGTTTTTT.